This is a list of T cell receptor beta chains from one sample in a study of cytomegalovirus exposure and HLA in healthy donors. Method: immunoSEQ multiplex PCR; TCRdb's copy keeps in-frame clones and lacks some. The sample yields about 150,000 clones, about four fifths seen once. Source material: PBMCs. The receptors were sampled from a young man in good health and CMV-seropositive. The CDR3 runs from the conserved cysteine through the conserved F or W. The order of the fields is clone size, V gene, J gene, D gene, CDR3 protein, CDR3 DNA. D genes are given only for firm matches. Clone size is shown for a subset of rows, as once, few, many or a class of expanded clone.

clone_size: NA; v_call: TRBV6-6; j_call: TRBJ1-2; d_call: NA; cdr3_aa: CASSYSRTASNYGYTF; cdr3_nt: TGTGCCAGCAGTTACTCCCGGACAGCTTCTAACTATGGCTACACCTTC
clone_size: few; v_call: TRBV10-3; j_call: TRBJ1-3; d_call: NA; cdr3_aa: CAISEGGNGNTIYF; cdr3_nt: TGTGCCATCAGTGAGGGGGGGAACGGAAACACCATATATTTT
clone_size: NA; v_call: TRBV19; j_call: TRBJ2-4; d_call: TRBD2; cdr3_aa: CASSMGLAGEGNIQYF; cdr3_nt: TGTGCCAGTAGTATGGGGTTGGCGGGAGAGGGAAACATTCAGTACTTC
clone_size: NA; v_call: TRBV7-6; j_call: TRBJ2-7; d_call: NA; cdr3_aa: CASSLSGEGSYEQYF; cdr3_nt: TGTGCCAGCAGCTTATCAGGGGAAGGGTCCTACGAGCAGTACTTC
clone_size: NA; v_call: TRBV30; j_call: TRBJ2-3; d_call: TRBD2; cdr3_aa: CAWDLAGRTDTQYF; cdr3_nt: TGTGCCTGGGACCTAGCGGGGCGCACAGATACGCAGTATTTT
clone_size: NA; v_call: TRBV11-2; j_call: TRBJ1-1; d_call: NA; cdr3_aa: CASSEALGGANTEAFF; cdr3_nt: TGTGCCAGCAGCGAAGCTCTGGGGGGGGCGAACACTGAAGCTTTCTTT
clone_size: NA; v_call: TRBV21-1; j_call: TRBJ2-5; d_call: NA; cdr3_aa: CASKTGTDLQETQYF; cdr3_nt: TGTGCCAGTAAGACCGGGACAGATCTCCAAGAGACCCAGTACTTC
clone_size: NA; v_call: TRBV5-1; j_call: TRBJ2-3; d_call: NA; cdr3_aa: CASSLRQGTDTQYF; cdr3_nt: TGCGCCAGCAGCTTGCGGCAGGGAACAGATACGCAGTATTTT
clone_size: NA; v_call: TRBV7-9; j_call: TRBJ1-1; d_call: NA; cdr3_aa: CASSLVARNTEAFF; cdr3_nt: TGTGCCAGCAGCTTAGTCGCCAGAAACACTGAAGCTTTCTTT
clone_size: NA; v_call: TRBV21-1; j_call: TRBJ2-2; d_call: NA; cdr3_aa: CASRVHEGLHRNKNTGELFF; cdr3_nt: TGTGCCAGCAGAGTCCACGAGGGACTTCACCGAAATAAAAACACCGGGGAGCTGTTTTTT
clone_size: NA; v_call: TRBV5-6; j_call: TRBJ1-3; d_call: NA; cdr3_aa: CASSPDSSGNTIYF; cdr3_nt: TGTGCCAGCAGCCCAGACAGCTCTGGAAACACCATATATTTT